A single sample gave rise to the 22 T cell receptor beta chains below, sequenced in a study of T cells in Graves' hyperthyroidism and ophthalmopathy. Template material for amplifying TCR beta CDR3 regions consisted of RNA transcripts. HTBI primers were the set used in a first-round RT-PCR of the TCR CDR3. In TCRdb, the multiplex PCR reads were re-called with MiXCR into one record per CDR3 protein. The profile shows approximately 400,000 distinct CDR3 sequences, around 13% of them singletons. Specimen: blood. The receptor set was obtained from a woman in her fifties or sixties with Graves' hyperthyroidism.

J is TRBJ2-7 and V is TRBV28, with 10 bases that match TRBD2. The CDR3 covers 15 residues. The V gene's germline CDR1 is MDHEN and CDR2 SYDVKM. V trimming: 5 bases; J trimming: 3 bases; junction bases outside the gene matches: 7. Here the CDR3 reads CASSTSASGSYEQYF. The CDR3 DNA sequence: TGTGCCAGCAGTACCTCGGCTAGCGGGAGCTACGAGCAGTACTTC.

This clonotype was observed many times. The chain combines TRBV3-1 with TRBJ1-6; TRBD1 matches at 7 bases. V lost 0 bases and J lost 9; bases outside the gene matches: 8. The germline CDR1 and CDR2 sequences are LGHDT and YNNKEL (reference sequence). This CDR3 is built from 16 residues. The DNA for the CDR3 is TGTGCCAGCAGCCAAGAATTGGGCAGGGGGGGTTCACCCCTCCACTTT. Its protein product is CASSQELGRGGSPLHF.

This clonotype has a count of ten or more. This chain connects TRBV28 to TRBJ2-1; 9 bases map to TRBD1. V shed 6 bases and J 6 bases; nucleotides not matched to a gene: 9. This CDR3 contains 15 residues. Germline lookup yields CDR1 MDHEN and CDR2 SYDVKM. The CDR3: CASSSGQGGGNEQFF. CDR3 in DNA: TGTGCCAGCAGCTCGGGACAGGGAGGGGGCAATGAGCAGTTCTTC.

This clonotype was picked up many times. The chain employs TRBV12-3 or TRBV12-4 and TRBJ2-1; no clear D gene. The CDR3 sequence is 15 residues long. V was trimmed by 2 bases and J by 2 bases, leaving 10 bases between them. CDR3 nucleotide sequence: TGTGCCAGCAGTTTAAGGGCCCAGCCCTACAATGAGCAGTTCTTC. Its protein is CASSLRAQPYNEQFF.

This clonotype showed up many times. The chain's CDR3 is CASSLRHRNSPLHF. In DNA form, the CDR3 reads TGTGCCAGCAGCTTACGGCATCGTAATTCACCCCTCCACTTT. V usage is TRBV7-3 and J usage is TRBJ1-6; no firm D call. Germline V gene sequence: CDR1 SGHTA, CDR2 FQGTGA. Between the trimmed V and J ends, which lost 2 bases and 6 bases, there was a span of 8 bases. The CDR3 totals 14 residues.

This clonotype has ten or more counts. V is TRBV30 and J is TRBJ1-2; TRBD1 matches at 9 bases. V was clipped by 2 bases and J by 6 bases; unmatched bases: 1. The CDR3 consists of 12 residues. Germline V CDR1 and CDR2: GTSNPN, SVGIG (reference sequence). CDR3 coding DNA: TGTGCCTGGAGTACAGGGGGCGATGGCTACACCTTC. Amino acids: CAWSTGGDGYTF.

The chain employs TRBV28 and TRBJ2-1, with 8 nucleotides matching TRBD1. The junction had 9 bases not matched to a gene; V was cut back by 5 bases and J by 3 bases. Looked up from germline, CDR1 is MDHEN and CDR2 is SYDVKM. This CDR3 has 16 residues. CDR3 amino acids: CASSPPGTGDYNEQFF. The CDR3 DNA reads TGTGCCAGCAGTCCCCCCGGGACAGGAGACTACAATGAGCAGTTCTTC.

Many counts were recorded for this clonotype. V and J are TRBV2 and TRBJ1-2, with D possibly being TRBD1 (6 bases). The CDR3 sequence is 13 residues long. Looked up from germline, CDR1 is SNHLY and CDR2 is FYNNEI. Trimming cost V 6 bases and J 1 base, with 9 bases left between them. In DNA form, the CDR3 reads TGTGCCAGCAGGGGCAGGGGTAACTATGGCTACACCTTC. This translates into CASRGRGNYGYTF.

This clonotype has at least ten counts. The genes are TRBV28 and TRBJ2-7; D possibly matches TRBD1 or TRBD2 (5 bases each). Germline-derived CDR1 and CDR2 are MDHEN and SYDVKM. The CDR3 runs 16 residues. V dropped 1 base and J dropped 0 bases, with 13 bases sitting between them. The CDR3 DNA reads as TGTGCCAGCAGTTTATCGAGGTGGGGGATCTCCTACGAGCAGTACTTC. It specifies CASSLSRWGISYEQYF.

J is TRBJ1-3 and V is TRBV27; D unresolved. The CDR3 loop spans 13 amino acids. CDR1 is MNHEY and CDR2 is SMNVEV in the germline V gene (reference sequence). Trimming removed 5 bases at V and 2 bases at J, with 7 bases between. Here the CDR3 DNA reads TGTGCCAGCAGTACCCCCCCTGGAAACACCATATATTTT. Amino acid sequence: CASSTPPGNTIYF.

This clonotype appeared many times. CDR3 amino acids: CAWSLAMSSYEQYF. The CDR3 DNA is TGTGCCTGGAGTTTAGCGATGAGCTCCTACGAGCAGTACTTC. The chain is built from TRBV30 and TRBJ2-7; tentatively, D is TRBD2 (5 bases). Germline loops: CDR1 GTSNPN, CDR2 SVGIG (reference sequence). The CDR3 is 14 residues long. V lost 2 bases, J lost 0 bases, and 11 bases lay in between.

This clonotype came up a few times. This CDR3 is CASSPWDRVHEKLFF. In DNA, the CDR3 is TGTGCCAGCAGCCCCTGGGACAGGGTACATGAAAAACTGTTTTTT. The chain employs TRBV5-6 and TRBJ1-4, with 9 nucleotides matching TRBD1. The trim removed 4 bases at V and 6 bases at J, leaving 7 bases unmatched. Germline loops: CDR1 SGHDT, CDR2 YYEEEE. CDR3 length: 15 residues.

This clonotype occurred many times. The rearrangement uses TRBV20-1 and TRBJ1-5; the D is unclear. Germline CDR1 DFQATT, CDR2 SNEGSKA (reference sequence). This CDR3 spans 13 amino acids. With 0 bases removed from V and 1 base from J, the gap between germline ends came to 4 bases. CDR3 in amino acids: CSARDHSNQPQHF. In nucleotides, the CDR3 is TGCAGTGCTAGAGATCACAGCAATCAGCCCCAGCATTTT.

This clonotype was observed a few times. This chain joins TRBV5-4 and TRBJ2-3; maybe TRBD1 (5 bases). Trimming shortened V by 1 base and J by 5 bases, and 14 bases separated the two germline ends. The CDR3 is 15 amino acids. Germline V gives CDR1 SGHNT, CDR2 YYREEE (reference sequence). The CDR3 here is CASSLKRGQGDTQYF. For the CDR3, the DNA is TGTGCCAGCAGCTTGAAACGAGGACAAGGAGATACGCAGTATTTT.

This clonotype was detected a few times. The chain links TRBV7-9 to TRBJ1-5; D unclear. CDR1 is SEHNR and CDR2 is FQNEAQ in the germline V gene (reference sequence). The CDR3 is made up of 12 amino acids. Trimming removed 5 bases from V and 5 bases from J, with 7 bases in between. The CDR3 is CASSPWDQPQHF. The DNA of the CDR3 is TGTGCCAGCAGCCCTTGGGATCAGCCCCAGCATTTT. Variable domain in full (rest from reference TRBV7-9 and TRBJ1-5): DTGVSQNPRHKITKRGQNVTFRCDPISEHNRLYWYRQTLGQGPEFLTYFQNEAQLEKSRLLSDRFSAERPKGSFSTLEIQRTEQGDSAMYLCASSPWDQPQHFGDGTRLSIL.

The chain links TRBV24-1 to TRBJ2-3; tentatively, D is TRBD2 (5 bases). V lost 3 bases and J lost 1, with 16 bases in between. The germline V gene encodes CDR1 KGHDR and CDR2 SFDVKD. The length of the CDR3 is 17 residues. The CDR3 sequence: CATSDPREPPGTDTQYF. CDR3 DNA sequence: TGTGCCACCAGTGATCCCCGGGAACCCCCTGGCACAGATACGCAGTATTTT.

This clonotype has a count of ten or more. The chain combines TRBV2 with TRBJ2-5, with 7 bases aligning to TRBD1. Germline values: CDR1 SNHLY, CDR2 FYNNEI. This CDR3 region has 13 residues. Trimming removed 7 bases from V and 3 bases from J; junction bases left unmatched: 5. Here the CDR3 DNA reads TGTGCCAGCAAAAGGGACAGAGAAGAGACCCAGTACTTC. Protein: CASKRDREETQYF.

The chain couples TRBV28 to TRBJ2-7, with TRBD2 matching 12 bases. This CDR3 is built from 15 residues. V gave up 4 bases and J gave up 3 bases; unmatched junction bases: 4. The germline V gene encodes CDR1 MDHEN and CDR2 SYDVKM. Here the CDR3 DNA reads TGTGCCAGCAGTTCTGCGGGACTAGCGGGCTACGAGCAGTACTTC. Translating gives CASSSAGLAGYEQYF. Filled out from reference TRBV28 and TRBJ2-7, the complete variable domain reads DVKVTQSSRYLVKRTGEKVFLECVQDMDHENMFWYRQDPGLGLRLIYFSYDVKMKEKGDIPEGYSVSREKKERFSLILESASTNQTSMYLCASSSAGLAGYEQYFGPGTRLTVT.

This clonotype was observed many times. The rearrangement joins TRBV28 to TRBJ2-1; TRBD1 matches 12 bases. Germline trimming cut 5 bases from V and 7 bases from J; bases unmatched to any gene: 6. The CDR3 sequence is 15 residues long. Germline CDR1 is MDHEN and CDR2 is SYDVKM. In DNA, the CDR3 is TGTGCCAGCAGTCCCGGGACAGGGGGCGTAAATGAGCAGTTCTTC. It yields the protein CASSPGTGGVNEQFF.

This clonotype was counted between two and nine times. The rearrangement joins TRBV29-1 to TRBJ1-5; a weak D match, TRBD1 (5 bases). This CDR3 is 12 amino acids long. The germline V gene encodes CDR1 SQVTM and CDR2 ANQGSEA. Trimming removed 4 bases from V and 7 bases from J, with 11 bases in between. The CDR3 nucleotides read TGCAGCGTTGTGGGGGTGAACCAGCCCCAGCATTTT. Amino acid sequence: CSVVGVNQPQHF.

The rearrangement uses TRBV10-1 and TRBJ2-1; 9 positions match TRBD2. The germline CDR1 and CDR2 sequences are WNHNN and SYGVQD (reference sequence). J gave up 14 bases and V 5 bases, and 13 bases lay outside the gene matches. CDR3 length: 14 amino acids. The CDR3: CASSSSGATRGEFF. CDR3 bases: TGCGCCAGCAGTTCTAGCGGGGCTACCCGGGGGGAGTTCTTC.

The V gene is TRBV11-3, the J gene TRBJ1-3; possibly TRBD1 for D (6 bases). The CDR3 contains 16 residues. V lost 5 bases and J 3 bases, leaving 17 bases between the germline ends. The germline CDR1 and CDR2 sequences are SGHNT and YENEEA. The CDR3 sequence is CASSPRRGLLGNTIYF. As DNA, the CDR3 is TGTGCCAGCAGCCCCCGCCGGGGGCTCCTTGGAAACACCATATATTTT.